A few counts support the clone carrying this TCR beta chain. The V gene end was trimmed by 4 bases and the J gene end by 8 bases; junction bases not matched to a gene: 7. This CDR3 spans 14 amino acids. In germline, CDR1 is SGHNT, CDR2 YYREEE (reference sequence). These data originate in a study of blood T cell repertoires in COVID-19. Study-level information: COVID-19 samples collected from the United States, Italy and Spain covered acute and convalescent phases. PBMCs, B-cell-depleted T cells, or T cells provided the cDNA or gDNA that made up the material.

Authors' processing steps: Reference gene primer amplification yielded estimated nucleated cell counts. Sequencing was performed with immunoSEQ multiplex PCR; in TCRdb, only in-frame clones are kept and a portion is missing. Clone size and V and J calls were adopted from that table, with D and trimming inferred from the DNA. The sample contains a few hundred thousand clones, roughly 83% of which appear only once. The source is a woman between 50 and 59 years old with acute or convalescent COVID-19. The chain combines TRBV5-4 with TRBJ1-4; TRBD1 aligns across 8 bases. Sequenced: peripheral blood. The DNA for the CDR3 is TGTGCCAGCAGCCAAGGACAGGGTTGGGAAAAACTGTTTTTT. This gives the protein CASSQGQGWEKLFF.